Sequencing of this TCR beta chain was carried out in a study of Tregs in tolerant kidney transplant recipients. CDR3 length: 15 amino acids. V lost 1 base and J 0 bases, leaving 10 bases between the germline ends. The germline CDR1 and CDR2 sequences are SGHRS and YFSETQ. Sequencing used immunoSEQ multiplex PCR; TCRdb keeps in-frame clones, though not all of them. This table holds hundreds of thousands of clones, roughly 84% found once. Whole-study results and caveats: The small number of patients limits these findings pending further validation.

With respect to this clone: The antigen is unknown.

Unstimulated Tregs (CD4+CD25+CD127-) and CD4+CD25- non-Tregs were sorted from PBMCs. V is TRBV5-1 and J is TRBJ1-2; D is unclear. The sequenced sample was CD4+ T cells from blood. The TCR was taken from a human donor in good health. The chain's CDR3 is CASSLIGNANYGYTF. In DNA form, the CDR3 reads TGCGCCAGCAGCTTGATAGGGAACGCTAACTATGGCTACACCTTC.